The text below deals with one TCR beta chain. V was pared by 5 bases and J by 1 base, with 10 bases of the junction left unmatched. This CDR3 is 17 amino acids long. The germline V gene has CDR1 LNHNV and CDR2 YYDKDF (reference sequence). This entry comes from a study of blood T cell repertoires in COVID-19. TCRdb's copy holds only in-frame clones and misses some; the assay was immunoSEQ multiplex PCR. The sample shows around 150,000 clones, roughly 81% of them seen only once. Sample: peripheral blood. The rearrangement links TRBV15 to TRBJ1-5, with 8 bases lining up with TRBD1. This clonotype was obtained from a woman aged 55-70 years with COVID-19, enrolled during active disease. The CDR3 DNA reads TGTGCCACCAGCTCTGACAGGGGCTTCGGGAGCAATCAGCCCCAGCATTTT. This translates into CATSSDRGFGSNQPQHF.